A selection of T cell receptor beta chains follows, all from one sample in a study of T cell repertoires in ileal Crohn's disease. TCRdb keeps only in-frame clones here, not all; method: immunoSEQ multiplex PCR. The sample lists roughly 31,000 clones; just under 80% were seen once. Sequencing input: ileal tissue. All receptors come from an adult with Crohn's disease. Each CDR3 is given with its conserved first and last residue. A D gene is named only where the DNA matches it firmly. Size is omitted from some rows. Given values are once, few, many or a class for expanded clones.

DNA: TGCGCCAGCAGCTACCCCGGGACAGCAACGACACCTGAGCAGTTCTTC
CDR3: CASSYPGTATTPEQFF
size: NA
J: TRBJ2-1
V: TRBV5-1
D: TRBD1

DNA: TGTGCCATCTCAGGCAGGGAGGCGCCTGGCTACACCTTC
CDR3: CAISGREAPGYTF
size: NA
J: TRBJ1-2
V: TRBV10-3
D: NA

DNA: TGTGCCAGTAGTAAGGCTACCGGGATGACAAGCTCCTACAATGAGCAGTTCTTC
CDR3: CASSKATGMTSSYNEQFF
size: NA
J: TRBJ2-1
V: TRBV19
D: NA

DNA: TGTGCCAGTAGTATACAGACAGGTCCGACCACAGATACGCAGTATTTT
CDR3: CASSIQTGPTTDTQYF
size: NA
J: TRBJ2-3
V: TRBV19
D: NA

DNA: TGTGCCAGCAGCTCTCCGGACAGGGTCGGAACCGGGGAGCTGTTTTTT
CDR3: CASSSPDRVGTGELFF
size: NA
J: TRBJ2-2
V: TRBV7-6
D: TRBD1

DNA: TGTGCCAGCAGTTTAGGTGGGGGGAAAGATACGCAGTATTTT
CDR3: CASSLGGGKDTQYF
size: NA
J: TRBJ2-3
V: TRBV27
D: NA

DNA: TGTGCCAGCAGACAGACAGGGTCGGGAAACACCATATATTTT
CDR3: CASRQTGSGNTIYF
size: NA
J: TRBJ1-3
V: TRBV6-1
D: TRBD1

DNA: TGTGCCAGCAGCGTAGCTACAGGGGCCTTGGGAAACACCATATATTTT
CDR3: CASSVATGALGNTIYF
size: NA
J: TRBJ1-3
V: TRBV9
D: TRBD1

DNA: TGTGCCAGCAGCTTGAGACCCGGGACTAGCGGGAGATCGGCTGAGCAGTTCTTC
CDR3: CASSLRPGTSGRSAEQFF
size: NA
J: TRBJ2-1
V: TRBV5-6
D: TRBD2

DNA: TGTGCCAGCAGGTCGGGGACTAGTGGGACCCAGTACTTC
CDR3: CASRSGTSGTQYF
size: NA
J: TRBJ2-5
V: TRBV6-1
D: TRBD2

DNA: TGTGCCAGCAGCAGCGGGAGAGGATACGAGCAGTACTTC
CDR3: CASSSGRGYEQYF
size: few
J: TRBJ2-7
V: TRBV27
D: TRBD2

DNA: TGCGCCAGCAGCCAGGGGACAGGGACGAACACCGGGGAGCTGTTTTTT
CDR3: CASSQGTGTNTGELFF
size: NA
J: TRBJ2-2
V: TRBV4-3
D: TRBD1

DNA: TGTGCCATCAGGGAGGACAGGGGGCCGCAGTATTTT
CDR3: CAIREDRGPQYF
size: NA
J: TRBJ2-3
V: TRBV10-3
D: TRBD1

DNA: TGTGCCAGTAGTATCTGGGGGCGCCAGCCCCAGCATTTT
CDR3: CASSIWGRQPQHF
size: NA
J: TRBJ1-5
V: TRBV19
D: NA

DNA: TGTGCCAGCAGCAATGGGGTCCAGCGGGGGGGAACATACAATGAGCAGTTCTTC
CDR3: CASSNGVQRGGTYNEQFF
size: NA
J: TRBJ2-1
V: TRBV9
D: TRBD2

DNA: TGTGCCAGCAGCGCAAGAGGACTAGCCACAGATACGCAGTATTTT
CDR3: CASSARGLATDTQYF
size: NA
J: TRBJ2-3
V: TRBV7-8
D: TRBD2

DNA: TGTGCCAGTAGGCCAACAGGGGACGGCTATGGCTACACCTTC
CDR3: CASRPTGDGYGYTF
size: NA
J: TRBJ1-2
V: TRBV19
D: TRBD1